Listed below are T cell receptor beta chains from one sample, sequenced in a study of blood T cell repertoires in COVID-19. Sequenced by immunoSEQ multiplex PCR; TCRdb stores in-frame clones only, minus some. The sample holds about 77,000 clones; approximately 88% are singletons and the top ten take approximately 6.7%. Specimen: peripheral blood. These receptors were obtained from a woman aged 80 or over with acute or convalescent COVID-19. Each CDR3 is given with its conserved first and last residue. Fields, in order: clone size, D gene, J gene, V gene, CDR3 protein, CDR3 DNA. D genes are given only for firm matches. Size is stated for part of the rows, as once, few or many counts, or as a class when the clone is expanded.

- | - | TRBJ2-1 | TRBV6-5 | CASSSGYNEQFF | TGTGCCAGCAGCTCAGGGTACAATGAGCAGTTCTTC
few | TRBD1 | TRBJ1-2 | TRBV19 | CASSTRQGALQNGYTF | TGTGCCAGTAGTACGCGACAGGGGGCGCTTCAGAATGGCTACACCTTC
- | TRBD2 | TRBJ2-1 | TRBV4-2 | CASSQEGTSGGQRVDEQFF | TGTGCCAGCAGCCAAGAGGGGACTAGCGGGGGGCAGAGGGTGGATGAGCAGTTCTTC
- | - | TRBJ1-3 | TRBV2 | CASSLSSGNTIYF | TGTGCCAGCAGTCTAAGCTCTGGAAACACCATATATTTT
- | - | TRBJ2-5 | TRBV5-1 | CASSSSGWETQYF | TGCGCCAGCAGCTCCTCAGGGTGGGAGACCCAGTACTTC
- | - | TRBJ2-1 | TRBV6-5 | CASIGSLGQYNEQFF | TGTGCCAGCATAGGGTCCCTGGGGCAGTACAATGAGCAGTTCTTC
- | - | TRBJ1-6 | TRBV30 | CAWSFNPGQLNSPLHF | TGTGCCTGGAGTTTTAATCCCGGACAGTTAAATTCACCCCTCCACTTT
- | - | TRBJ2-7 | TRBV19 | CASSIQADSYEQYF | TGTGCCAGTAGTATTCAGGCCGACTCCTACGAGCAGTACTTC
- | TRBD2 | TRBJ2-5 | TRBV7-2 | CASSLAGTSFETQYF | TGTGCCAGCAGCTTAGCCGGGACTAGCTTTGAGACCCAGTACTTC
- | TRBD1 | TRBJ1-6 | TRBV6-2/TRBV6-3 | CASSRPLGQLNSPLHF | TGTGCCAGCAGCAGACCTTTGGGACAGCTGAATTCACCCCTCCACTTT
- | - | TRBJ1-1 | TRBV11-3 | CASSLDPSNTEAFF | TGTGCCAGCAGCTTAGACCCTTCTAACACTGAAGCTTTCTTT
- | - | TRBJ1-1 | TRBV7-3 | CASSLRSAVGGNTEAFF | TGTGCCAGCAGCTTAAGGTCGGCTGTCGGGGGGAACACTGAAGCTTTCTTT
- | - | TRBJ1-3 | TRBV6-6 | CASSYGQTTGNTIYF | TGTGCCAGCAGTTACGGACAGACGACTGGAAACACCATATATTTT
- | TRBD2 | TRBJ2-2 | TRBV10-3 | CAHPPSGGGNTGELFF | TGTGCCCACCCGCCTAGCGGGGGAGGGAACACCGGGGAGCTGTTTTTT
- | - | TRBJ1-3 | TRBV6-5 | CASSPGGSGNTIYF | TGTGCCAGCAGTCCCGGCGGGTCTGGAAACACCATATATTTT
- | TRBD1 | TRBJ1-2 | TRBV4-1 | CASSQTGGLYGYTF | TGCGCCAGCAGCCAAACAGGGGGCCTCTATGGCTACACCTTC
- | - | TRBJ2-4 | TRBV6-1 | CASSEVGDSEILAKNIQYF | TGTGCCAGCAGTGAAGTAGGGGACTCAGAAATCCTAGCCAAAAACATTCAGTACTTC
once | - | TRBJ2-3 | TRBV27 | CASRPLRGARDTQYF | TGTGCCAGCAGACCCCTCCGGGGGGCCAGGGATACGCAGTATTTT